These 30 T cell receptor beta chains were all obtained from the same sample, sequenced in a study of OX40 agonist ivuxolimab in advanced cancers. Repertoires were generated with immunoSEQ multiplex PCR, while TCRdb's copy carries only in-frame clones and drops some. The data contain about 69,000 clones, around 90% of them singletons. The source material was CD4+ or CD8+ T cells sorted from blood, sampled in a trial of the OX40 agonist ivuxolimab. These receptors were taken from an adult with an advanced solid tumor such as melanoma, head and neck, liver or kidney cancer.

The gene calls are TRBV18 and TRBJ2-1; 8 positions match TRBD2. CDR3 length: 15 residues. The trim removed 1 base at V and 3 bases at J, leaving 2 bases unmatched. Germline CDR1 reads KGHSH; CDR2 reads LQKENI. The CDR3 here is CASSPLAGSYNEQFF. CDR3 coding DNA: TGTGCCAGCTCACCACTAGCGGGGAGCTACAATGAGCAGTTCTTC.

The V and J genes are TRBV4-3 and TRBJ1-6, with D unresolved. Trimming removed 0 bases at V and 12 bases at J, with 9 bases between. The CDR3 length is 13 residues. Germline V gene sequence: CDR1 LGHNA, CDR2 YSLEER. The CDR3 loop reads CASSQDTGLPLHF. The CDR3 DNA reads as TGCGCCAGCAGCCAAGATACGGGGTTACCCCTCCACTTT.

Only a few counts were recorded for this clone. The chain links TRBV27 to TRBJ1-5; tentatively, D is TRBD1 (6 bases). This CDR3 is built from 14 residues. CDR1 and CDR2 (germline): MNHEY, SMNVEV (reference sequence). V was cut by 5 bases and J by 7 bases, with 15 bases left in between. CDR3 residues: CASSQQGNNQPQHF. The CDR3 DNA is TGTGCCAGCAGTCAACAGGGCAACAACCAGCCCCAGCATTTT.

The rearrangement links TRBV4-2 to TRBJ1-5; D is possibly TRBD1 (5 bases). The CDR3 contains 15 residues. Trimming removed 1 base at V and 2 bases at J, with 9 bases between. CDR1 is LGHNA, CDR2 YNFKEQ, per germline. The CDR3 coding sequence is TGTGCCAGCAGCCAAGCAGGGCTCGGCAATCAGCCCCAGCATTTT. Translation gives CASSQAGLGNQPQHF.

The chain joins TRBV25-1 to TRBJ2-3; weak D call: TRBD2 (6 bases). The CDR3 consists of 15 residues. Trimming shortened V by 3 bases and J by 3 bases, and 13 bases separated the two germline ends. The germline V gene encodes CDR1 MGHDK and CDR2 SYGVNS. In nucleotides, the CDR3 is TGTGCCAGCAGTGACGGGACGGGAGAGACAGATACGCAGTATTTT. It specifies CASSDGTGETDTQYF.

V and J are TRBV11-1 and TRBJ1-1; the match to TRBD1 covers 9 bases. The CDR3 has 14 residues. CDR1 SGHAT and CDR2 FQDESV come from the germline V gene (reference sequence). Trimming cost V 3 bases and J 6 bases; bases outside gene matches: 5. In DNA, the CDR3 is TGTGCCAGCAGCTTTCGGACAGGGGTCGCTGAAGCTTTCTTT. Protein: CASSFRTGVAEAFF.

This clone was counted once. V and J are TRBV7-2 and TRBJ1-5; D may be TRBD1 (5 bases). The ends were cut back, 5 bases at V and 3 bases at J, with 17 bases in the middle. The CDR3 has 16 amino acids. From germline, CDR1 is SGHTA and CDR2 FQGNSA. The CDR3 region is CASSPGGGSYNQPQHF. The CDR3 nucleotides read TGTGCCAGCAGCCCGGGGGGAGGTTCTTACAATCAGCCCCAGCATTTT.

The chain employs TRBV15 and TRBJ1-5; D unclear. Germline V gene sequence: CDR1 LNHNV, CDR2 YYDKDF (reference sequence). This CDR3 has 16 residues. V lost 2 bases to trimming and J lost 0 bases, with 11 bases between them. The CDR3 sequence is CATSRTGSYSNQPQHF. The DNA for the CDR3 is TGTGCCACCAGCAGAACCGGGTCTTATAGCAATCAGCCCCAGCATTTT.

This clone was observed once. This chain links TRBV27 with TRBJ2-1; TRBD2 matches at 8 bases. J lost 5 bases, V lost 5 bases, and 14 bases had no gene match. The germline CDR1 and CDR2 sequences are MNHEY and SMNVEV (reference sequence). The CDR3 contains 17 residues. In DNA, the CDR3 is TGTGCCAGCAGTCCCTATTTAGTAGCGGGAAGAAACAATGAGCAGTTCTTC. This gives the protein CASSPYLVAGRNNEQFF.

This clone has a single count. As DNA, the CDR3 is TGTGCCAGTAGAACAGGGTCCGGTGGCTACACCTTC. It specifies CASRTGSGGYTF. The rearrangement links TRBV19 to TRBJ1-2; maybe TRBD1 (6 bases). Trimming cost V 6 bases and J 7 bases, with 12 bases left between them. The CDR3 spans 12 residues. The germline gives CDR1 LNHDA, CDR2 SQIVND (reference sequence).

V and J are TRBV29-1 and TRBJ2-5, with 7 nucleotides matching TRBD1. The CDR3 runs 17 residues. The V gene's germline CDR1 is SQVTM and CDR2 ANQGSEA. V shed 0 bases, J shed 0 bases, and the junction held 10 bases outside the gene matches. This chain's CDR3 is CSVEELGTVGYQETQYF. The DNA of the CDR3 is TGCAGCGTTGAAGAGTTGGGGACAGTCGGGTACCAAGAGACCCAGTACTTC.

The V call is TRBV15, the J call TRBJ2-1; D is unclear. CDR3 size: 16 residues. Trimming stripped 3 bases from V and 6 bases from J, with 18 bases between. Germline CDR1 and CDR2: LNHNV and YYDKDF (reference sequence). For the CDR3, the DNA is TGTGCCACCAGCAGCCCTAGTTCCAAAGACCGCAATGAGCAGTTCTTC. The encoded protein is CATSSPSSKDRNEQFF.

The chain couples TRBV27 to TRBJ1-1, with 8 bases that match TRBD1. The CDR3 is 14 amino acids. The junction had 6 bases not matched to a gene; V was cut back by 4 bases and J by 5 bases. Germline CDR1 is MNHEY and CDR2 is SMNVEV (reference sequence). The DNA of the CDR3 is TGTGCCAGCAGTTCAGGGGGCGGGTGGACTGAAGCTTTCTTT. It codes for CASSSGGGWTEAFF.

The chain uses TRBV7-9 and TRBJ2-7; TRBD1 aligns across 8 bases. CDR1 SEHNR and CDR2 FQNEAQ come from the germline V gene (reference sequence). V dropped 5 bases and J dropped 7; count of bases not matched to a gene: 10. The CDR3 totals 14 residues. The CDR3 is CASSILTGVREQYF. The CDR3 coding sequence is TGTGCCAGCAGCATTCTGACAGGGGTTAGGGAGCAGTACTTC.

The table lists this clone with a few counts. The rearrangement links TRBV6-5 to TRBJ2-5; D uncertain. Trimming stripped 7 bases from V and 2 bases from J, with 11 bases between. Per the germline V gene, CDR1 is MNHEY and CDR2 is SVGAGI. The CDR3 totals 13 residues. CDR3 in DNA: TGTGCCAGCACCAATACCGAACAAGAGACCCAGTACTTC. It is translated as CASTNTEQETQYF.

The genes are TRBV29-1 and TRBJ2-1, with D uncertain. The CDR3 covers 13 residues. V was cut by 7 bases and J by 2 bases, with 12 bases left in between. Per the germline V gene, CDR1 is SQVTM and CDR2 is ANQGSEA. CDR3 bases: TGCAGCGCGACTCGGATGACCTACAATGAGCAGTTCTTC. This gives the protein CSATRMTYNEQFF.

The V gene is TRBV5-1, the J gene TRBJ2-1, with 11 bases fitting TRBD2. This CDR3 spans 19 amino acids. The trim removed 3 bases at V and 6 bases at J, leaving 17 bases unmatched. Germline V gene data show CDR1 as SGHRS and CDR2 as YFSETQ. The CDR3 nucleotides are TGCGCCAGCAGCTCCGGGACGCTAGCGGGAGGCTTTCGTGTCAATGAGCAGTTCTTC. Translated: CASSSGTLAGGFRVNEQFF.

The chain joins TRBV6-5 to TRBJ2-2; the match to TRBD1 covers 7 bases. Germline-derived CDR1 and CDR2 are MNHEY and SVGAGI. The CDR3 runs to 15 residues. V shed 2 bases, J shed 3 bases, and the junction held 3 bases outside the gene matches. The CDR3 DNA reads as TGTGCCAGCAGTTACGGGACAGCTCACACCGGGGAGCTGTTTTTT. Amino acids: CASSYGTAHTGELFF.

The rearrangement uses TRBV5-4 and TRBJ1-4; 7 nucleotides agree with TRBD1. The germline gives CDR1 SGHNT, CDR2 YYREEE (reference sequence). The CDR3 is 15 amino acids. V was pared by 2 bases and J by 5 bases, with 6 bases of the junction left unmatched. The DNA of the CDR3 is TGTGCCAGCAGCTTTGAACAGGGGATAAATGAAAAACTGTTTTTT. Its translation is CASSFEQGINEKLFF. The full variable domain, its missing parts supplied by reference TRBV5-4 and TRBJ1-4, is ETGVTQSPTHLIKTRGQQVTLRCSSQSGHNTVSWYQQALGQGPQFIFQYYREEENGRGNFPPRFSGLQFPNYSSELNVNALELDDSALYLCASSFEQGINEKLFFGSGTQLSVL.

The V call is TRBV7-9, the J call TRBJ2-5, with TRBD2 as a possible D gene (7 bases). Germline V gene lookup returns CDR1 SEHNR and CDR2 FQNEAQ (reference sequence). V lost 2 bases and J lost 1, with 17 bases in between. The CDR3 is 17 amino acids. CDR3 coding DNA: TGTGCCAGCAGCTTACGCTTATTGGGGGGGGCCCAAGAGACCCAGTACTTC. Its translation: CASSLRLLGGAQETQYF. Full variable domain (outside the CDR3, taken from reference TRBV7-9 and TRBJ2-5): DTGVSQNPRHKITKRGQNVTFRCDPISEHNRLYWYRQTLGQGPEFLTYFQNEAQLEKSRLLSDRFSAERPKGSFSTLEIQRTEQGDSAMYLCASSLRLLGGAQETQYFGPGTRLLVL.

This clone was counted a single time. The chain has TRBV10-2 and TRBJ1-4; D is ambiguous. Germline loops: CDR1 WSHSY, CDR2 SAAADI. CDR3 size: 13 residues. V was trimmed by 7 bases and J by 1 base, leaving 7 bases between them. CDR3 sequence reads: CASMDGTNEKLFF. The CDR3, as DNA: TGCGCCAGCATGGACGGAACTAATGAAAAACTGTTTTTT.

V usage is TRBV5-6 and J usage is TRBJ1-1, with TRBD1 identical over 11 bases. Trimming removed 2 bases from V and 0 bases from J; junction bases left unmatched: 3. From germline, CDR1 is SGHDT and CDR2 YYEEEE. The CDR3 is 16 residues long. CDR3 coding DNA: TGTGCCAGCAGCTTTTGGACAGGGGGCCTGAACACTGAAGCTTTCTTT. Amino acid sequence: CASSFWTGGLNTEAFF.

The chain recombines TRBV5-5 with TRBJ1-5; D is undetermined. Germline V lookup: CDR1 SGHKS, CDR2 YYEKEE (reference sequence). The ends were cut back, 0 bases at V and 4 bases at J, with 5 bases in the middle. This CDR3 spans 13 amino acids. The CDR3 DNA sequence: TGTGCCAGCAGCTTGGGTTGGAATCAGCCCCAGCATTTT. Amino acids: CASSLGWNQPQHF.

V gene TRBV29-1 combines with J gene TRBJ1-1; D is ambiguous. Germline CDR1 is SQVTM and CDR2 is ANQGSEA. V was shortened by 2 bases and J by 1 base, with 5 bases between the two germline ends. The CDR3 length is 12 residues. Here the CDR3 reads CSVEMANTEAFF. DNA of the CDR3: TGCAGCGTTGAAATGGCGAACACTGAAGCTTTCTTT.

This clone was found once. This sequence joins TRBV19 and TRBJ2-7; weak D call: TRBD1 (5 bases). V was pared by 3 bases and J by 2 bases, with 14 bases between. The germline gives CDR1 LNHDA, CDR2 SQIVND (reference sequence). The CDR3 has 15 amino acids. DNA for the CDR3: TGTGCCAGTAGTATTGGAGAAGGGGTGGCCTACGAGCAGTACTTC. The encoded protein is CASSIGEGVAYEQYF.

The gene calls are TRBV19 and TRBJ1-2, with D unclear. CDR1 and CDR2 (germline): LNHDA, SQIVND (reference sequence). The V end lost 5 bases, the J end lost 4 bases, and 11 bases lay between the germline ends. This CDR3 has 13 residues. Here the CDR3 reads CASSAAPPYGYTF. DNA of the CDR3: TGTGCCAGTAGTGCGGCTCCCCCCTATGGCTACACCTTC.

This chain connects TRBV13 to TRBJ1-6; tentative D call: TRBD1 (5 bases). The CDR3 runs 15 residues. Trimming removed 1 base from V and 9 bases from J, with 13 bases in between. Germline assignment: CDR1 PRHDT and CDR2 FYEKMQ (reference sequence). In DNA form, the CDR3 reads TGTGCCAGCAGCTTAGAAGGGGCGTCAATTTCACCCCTCCACTTT. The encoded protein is CASSLEGASISPLHF.

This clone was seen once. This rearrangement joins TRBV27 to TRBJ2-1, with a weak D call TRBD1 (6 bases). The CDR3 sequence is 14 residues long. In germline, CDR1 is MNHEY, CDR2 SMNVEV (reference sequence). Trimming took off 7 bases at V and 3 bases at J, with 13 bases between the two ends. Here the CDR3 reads CASTQGKGYNEQFF. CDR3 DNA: TGTGCCAGCACCCAGGGGAAGGGCTACAATGAGCAGTTCTTC.

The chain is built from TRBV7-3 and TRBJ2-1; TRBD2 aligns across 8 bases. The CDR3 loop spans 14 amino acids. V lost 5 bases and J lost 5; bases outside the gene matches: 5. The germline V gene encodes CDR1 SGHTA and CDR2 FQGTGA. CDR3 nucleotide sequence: TGTGCCAGCAGCCCCGGGGGGGGGCACAATGAGCAGTTCTTC. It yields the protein CASSPGGGHNEQFF.

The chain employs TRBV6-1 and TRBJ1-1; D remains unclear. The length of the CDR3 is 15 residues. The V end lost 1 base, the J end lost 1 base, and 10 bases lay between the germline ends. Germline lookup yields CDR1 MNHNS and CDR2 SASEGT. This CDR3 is CASSEDEEGNTEAFF. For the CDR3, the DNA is TGTGCCAGCAGTGAAGACGAGGAGGGGAACACTGAAGCTTTCTTT.